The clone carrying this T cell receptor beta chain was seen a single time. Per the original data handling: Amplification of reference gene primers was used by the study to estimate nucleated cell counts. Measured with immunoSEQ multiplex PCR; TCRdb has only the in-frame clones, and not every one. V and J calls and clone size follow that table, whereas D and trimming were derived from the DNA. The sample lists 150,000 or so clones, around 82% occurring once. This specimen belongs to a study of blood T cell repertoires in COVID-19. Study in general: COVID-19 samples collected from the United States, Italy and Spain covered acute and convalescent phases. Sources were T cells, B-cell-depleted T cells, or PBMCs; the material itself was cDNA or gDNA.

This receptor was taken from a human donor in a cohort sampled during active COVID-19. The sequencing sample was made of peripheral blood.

In DNA form, the CDR3 reads TGTGCCATCAGTGGGGGACAACTAGAAGGGGGCTACACCTTC. It yields the protein CAISGGQLEGGYTF. This rearrangement joins TRBV10-3 to TRBJ1-2; weak D call: TRBD1 (6 bases). Trimming cost V 4 bases and J 8 bases, with 17 bases left between them. Germline CDR1 and CDR2: ENHRY and SYGVKD. The CDR3 is 14 residues long.